A selection of T cell receptor beta chains follows, all from one sample in a study of cytomegalovirus exposure and HLA in healthy donors. Using immunoSEQ multiplex PCR, the repertoire was profiled, and TCRdb retains in-frame clones only, with some absent. The profile shows 110,000 or so clones, less than 80% of them singletons. The specimen was PBMCs. These receptors all stem from a woman aged 40 to 50 in good health and CMV-seropositive. The CDR3 runs from the conserved cysteine through the conserved F or W. D genes are given only for firm matches. A clone size is listed for some rows: how often the clone was seen (once, few, many), or a class if it is expanded.

TRBJ2-6	NA	NA	TRBV10-3	CAIGGSGANVLTF	TGTGCCATCGGAGGGTCTGGGGCCAACGTCCTGACTTTC
TRBJ1-3	few	NA	TRBV28	CASSWGGSLSGNTIYF	TGTGCCAGCTCCTGGGGGGGGTCCCTCTCTGGAAACACCATATATTTT
TRBJ1-2	NA	TRBD1	TRBV7-2	CASSFQPQGVGYGYTF	TGTGCCAGCAGCTTCCAACCACAGGGGGTCGGCTATGGCTACACCTTC
TRBJ2-1	once	TRBD2	TRBV7-9	CSSSTTRTSGRIYNEQFF	TGTTCCAGCAGCACGACACGGACTAGCGGGAGAATCTACAATGAGCAGTTCTTC
TRBJ1-5	NA	NA	TRBV7-8	CASSLKRGNQPQHF	TGTGCCAGCAGCTTAAAGCGAGGTAATCAGCCCCAGCATTTT
TRBJ1-2	NA	NA	TRBV6-1	CASRAREGYGYTF	TGTGCCAGCAGGGCCAGGGAGGGCTATGGCTACACCTTC
TRBJ2-7	NA	NA	TRBV7-2	CASSISAALPIYEQYF	TGTGCCAGCAGCATCTCAGCGGCCCTACCGATCTACGAGCAGTACTTC
TRBJ2-5	NA	TRBD2	TRBV7-8	CASSSTSGPRGETQYF	TGTGCCAGCAGTTCGACTAGCGGGCCCCGAGGAGAGACCCAGTACTTC
TRBJ2-5	NA	NA	TRBV6-5	CASSSRQAMGEQYF	TGTGCCAGCAGTTCCCGACAGGCAATGGGGGAGCAGTACTTC
TRBJ1-2	few	NA	TRBV7-9	CASSLGQKGYGYTF	TGTGCCAGCAGCTTAGGACAGAAAGGCTATGGCTACACCTTC
TRBJ2-1	NA	TRBD2	TRBV11-3	CASSFGGGPYNEQFF	TGTGCCAGCAGCTTTGGCGGGGGGCCCTACAATGAGCAGTTCTTC
TRBJ2-3	NA	TRBD2	TRBV7-6	CASSLAVAGGTDTQYF	TGTGCCAGCAGCTTAGCAGTTGCGGGGGGCACAGATACGCAGTATTTT
TRBJ1-2	NA	NA	TRBV6-5	CASSWDTRYGYTF	TGTGCCAGCAGTTGGGACACCCGCTATGGCTACACCTTC
TRBJ2-7	NA	NA	TRBV7-6	CASSLGGVDYEQYF	TGTGCCAGCAGCCTAGGGGGGGTGGACTACGAGCAGTACTTC